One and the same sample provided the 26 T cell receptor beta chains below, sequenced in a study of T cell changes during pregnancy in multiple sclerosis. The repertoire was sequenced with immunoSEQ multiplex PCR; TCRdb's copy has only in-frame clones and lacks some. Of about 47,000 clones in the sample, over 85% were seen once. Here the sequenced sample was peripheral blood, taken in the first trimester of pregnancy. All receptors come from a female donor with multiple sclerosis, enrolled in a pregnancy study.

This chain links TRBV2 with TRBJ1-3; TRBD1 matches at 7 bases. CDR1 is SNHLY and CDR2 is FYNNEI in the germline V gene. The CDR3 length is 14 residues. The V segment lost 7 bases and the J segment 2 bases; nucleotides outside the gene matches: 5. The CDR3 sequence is CASTLDRAGNTIYF. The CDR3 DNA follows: TGTGCCAGCACTCTCGACAGGGCTGGAAACACCATATATTTT. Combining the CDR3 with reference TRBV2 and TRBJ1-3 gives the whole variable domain EPEVTQTPSHQVTQMGQEVILRCVPISNHLYFYWYRQILGQKVEFLVSFYNNEISEKSEIFDDQFSVERPDGSNFTLKIRSTKLEDSAMYFCASTLDRAGNTIYFGEGSWLTVV.

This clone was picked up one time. The CDR3: CASGRPGGGYTF. The CDR3, as DNA: TGTGCTAGTGGCCGGCCGGGGGGAGGCTACACCTTC. The genes are TRBV12-5 and TRBJ1-2, with TRBD1 as a possible D gene (5 bases). The V gene lost 6 bases and the J gene lost 8 bases, with 13 bases spanning the gap. The germline CDR1 and CDR2 sequences are LGHNT and FRNRAP. This CDR3 has 12 residues.

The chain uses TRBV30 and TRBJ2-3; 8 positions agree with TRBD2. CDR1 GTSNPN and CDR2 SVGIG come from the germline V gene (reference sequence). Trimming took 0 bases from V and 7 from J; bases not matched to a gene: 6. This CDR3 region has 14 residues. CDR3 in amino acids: CAWSVSGGPYTQYF. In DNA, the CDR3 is TGTGCCTGGAGTGTGTCGGGGGGGCCCTATACGCAGTATTTT.

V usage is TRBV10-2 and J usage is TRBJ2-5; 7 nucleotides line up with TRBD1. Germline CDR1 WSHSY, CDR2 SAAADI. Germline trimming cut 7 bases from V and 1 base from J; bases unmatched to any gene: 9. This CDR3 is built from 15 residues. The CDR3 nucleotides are TGCGCCAGCACGCCTTTGGGGACAGCCCAAGAGACCCAGTACTTC. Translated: CASTPLGTAQETQYF.

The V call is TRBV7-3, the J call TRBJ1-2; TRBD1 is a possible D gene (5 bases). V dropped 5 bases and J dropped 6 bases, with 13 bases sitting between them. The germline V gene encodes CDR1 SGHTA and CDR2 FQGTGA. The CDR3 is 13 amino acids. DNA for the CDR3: TGTGCCAGCAGCCAGGGCCAGGGCGATGGCTACACCTTC. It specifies CASSQGQGDGYTF.

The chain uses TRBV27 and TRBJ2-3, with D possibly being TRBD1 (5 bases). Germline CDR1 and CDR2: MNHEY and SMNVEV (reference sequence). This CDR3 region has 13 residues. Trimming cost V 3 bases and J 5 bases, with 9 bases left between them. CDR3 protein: CASSLTAGDTQYF. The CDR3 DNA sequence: TGTGCCAGCAGTTTGACAGCAGGAGATACGCAGTATTTT.

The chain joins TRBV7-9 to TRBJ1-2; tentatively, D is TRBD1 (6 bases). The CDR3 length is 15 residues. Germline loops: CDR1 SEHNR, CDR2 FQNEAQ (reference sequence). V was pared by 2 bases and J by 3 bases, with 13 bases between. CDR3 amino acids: CASSLMGGGYYGYTF. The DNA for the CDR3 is TGTGCCAGCAGCTTAATGGGAGGGGGATACTATGGCTACACCTTC.

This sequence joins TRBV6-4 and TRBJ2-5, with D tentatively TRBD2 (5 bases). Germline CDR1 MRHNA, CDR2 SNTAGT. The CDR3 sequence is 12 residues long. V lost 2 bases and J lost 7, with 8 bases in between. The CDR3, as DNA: TGTGCCAGCAGTGACAACGGAGGGACCCAGTACTTC. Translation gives CASSDNGGTQYF.

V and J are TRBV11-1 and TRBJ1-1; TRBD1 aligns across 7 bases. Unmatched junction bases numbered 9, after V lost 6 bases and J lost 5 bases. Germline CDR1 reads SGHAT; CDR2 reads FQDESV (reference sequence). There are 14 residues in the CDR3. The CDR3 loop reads CASSLQGWHTEAFF. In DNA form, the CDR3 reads TGTGCCAGCAGTTTACAGGGGTGGCATACTGAAGCTTTCTTT.

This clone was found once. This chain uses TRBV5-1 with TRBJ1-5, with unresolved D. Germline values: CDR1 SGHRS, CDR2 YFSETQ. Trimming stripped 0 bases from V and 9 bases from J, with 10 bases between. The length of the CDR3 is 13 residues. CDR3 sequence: CASSLDPSSPQHF. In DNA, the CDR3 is TGCGCCAGCAGCTTGGATCCCTCCTCGCCCCAGCATTTT.

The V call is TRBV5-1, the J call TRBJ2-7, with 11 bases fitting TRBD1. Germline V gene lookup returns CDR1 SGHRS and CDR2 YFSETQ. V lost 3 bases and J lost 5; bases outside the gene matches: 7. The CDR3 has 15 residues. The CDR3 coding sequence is TGCGCCAGCAGCTCCCGGGGGGGACAGGGGGACGAGCAGTACTTC. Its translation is CASSSRGGQGDEQYF. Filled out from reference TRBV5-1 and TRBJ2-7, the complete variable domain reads KAGVTQTPRYLIKTRGQQVTLSCSPISGHRSVSWYQQTPGQGLQFLFEYFSETQRNKGNFPGRFSGRQFSNSRSEMNVSTLELGDSALYLCASSSRGGQGDEQYFGPGTRLTVT.

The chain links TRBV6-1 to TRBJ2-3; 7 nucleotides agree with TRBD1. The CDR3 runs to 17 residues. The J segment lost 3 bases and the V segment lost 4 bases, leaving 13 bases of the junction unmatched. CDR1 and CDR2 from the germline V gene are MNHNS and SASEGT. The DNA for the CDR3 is TGTGCCAGCAGTGGAAGTCCCTCTGGCAGGGGGACAGATACGCAGTATTTT. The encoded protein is CASSGSPSGRGTDTQYF.

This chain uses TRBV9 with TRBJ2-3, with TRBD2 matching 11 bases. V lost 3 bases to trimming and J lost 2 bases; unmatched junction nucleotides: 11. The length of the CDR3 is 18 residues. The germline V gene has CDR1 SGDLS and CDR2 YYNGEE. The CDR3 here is CASSASLLAGAHTDTQYF. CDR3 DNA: TGTGCCAGCAGCGCCTCCCTACTAGCGGGGGCCCACACAGATACGCAGTATTTT.

CDR3 region: CASSTQGRGGYTF. CDR3 nucleotide sequence: TGTGCCAGCAGTACACAGGGAAGAGGTGGCTACACCTTC. The J gene is TRBJ1-2, the V gene TRBV6-5; D is perhaps TRBD1 (6 bases). Trimming took off 5 bases at V and 7 bases at J, with 14 bases between the two ends. Per germline, CDR1 MNHEY and CDR2 SVGAGI. CDR3 length equals 13 residues.

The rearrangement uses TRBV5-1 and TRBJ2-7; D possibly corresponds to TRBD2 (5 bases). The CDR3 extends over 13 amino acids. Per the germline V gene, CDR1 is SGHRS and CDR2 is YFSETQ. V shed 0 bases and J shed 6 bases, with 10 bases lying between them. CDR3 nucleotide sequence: TGCGCCAGCAGCTTGGTAGCGCAGACCGAGCAGTACTTC. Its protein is CASSLVAQTEQYF.

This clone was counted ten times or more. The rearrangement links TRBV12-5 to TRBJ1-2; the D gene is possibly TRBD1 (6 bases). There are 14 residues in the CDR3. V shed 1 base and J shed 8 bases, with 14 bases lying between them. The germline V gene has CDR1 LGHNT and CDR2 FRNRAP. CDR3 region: CASGLGLTGRGYTF. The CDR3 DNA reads TGTGCTAGTGGTTTGGGCCTAACAGGGCGAGGCTACACCTTC.

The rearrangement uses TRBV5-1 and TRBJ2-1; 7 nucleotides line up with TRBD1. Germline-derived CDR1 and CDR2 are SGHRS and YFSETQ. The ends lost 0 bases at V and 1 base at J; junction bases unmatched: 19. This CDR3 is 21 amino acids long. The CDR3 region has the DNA TGCGCCAGCAGCTTGGCTCGTCTGGGACAGAAGATGCCGACATCCTACAATGAGCAGTTCTTC. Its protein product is CASSLARLGQKMPTSYNEQFF.

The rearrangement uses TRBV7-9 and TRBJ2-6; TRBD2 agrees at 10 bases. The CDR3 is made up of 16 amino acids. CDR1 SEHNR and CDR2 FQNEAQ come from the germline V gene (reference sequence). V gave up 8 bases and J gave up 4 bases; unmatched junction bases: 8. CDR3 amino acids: CASGSGGAGGANVLTF. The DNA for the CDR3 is TGTGCCAGCGGGAGCGGGGGGGCCGGGGGGGCCAACGTCCTGACTTTC.

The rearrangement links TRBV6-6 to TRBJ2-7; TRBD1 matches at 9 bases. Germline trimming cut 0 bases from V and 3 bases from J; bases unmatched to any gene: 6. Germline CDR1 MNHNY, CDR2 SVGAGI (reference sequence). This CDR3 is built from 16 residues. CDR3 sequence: CASSYSLGQGVYEQYF. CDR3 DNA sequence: TGTGCCAGCAGTTACTCCCTGGGACAGGGAGTCTACGAGCAGTACTTC.

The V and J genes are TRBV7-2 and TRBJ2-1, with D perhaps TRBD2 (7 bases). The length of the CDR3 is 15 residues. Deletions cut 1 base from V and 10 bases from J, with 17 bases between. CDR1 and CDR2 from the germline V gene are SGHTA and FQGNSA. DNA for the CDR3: TGTGCCAGCAGCTTAGTCGGGGGGCGCCGCCAAGAGCAGTTCTTC. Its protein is CASSLVGGRRQEQFF.

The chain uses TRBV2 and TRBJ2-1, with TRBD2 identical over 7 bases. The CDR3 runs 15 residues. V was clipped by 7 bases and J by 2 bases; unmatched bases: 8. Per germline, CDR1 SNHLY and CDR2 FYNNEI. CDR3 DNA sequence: TGTGCCAGCACCGGGGGGTCGGGGGCCTACAATGAGCAGTTCTTC. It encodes CASTGGSGAYNEQFF.

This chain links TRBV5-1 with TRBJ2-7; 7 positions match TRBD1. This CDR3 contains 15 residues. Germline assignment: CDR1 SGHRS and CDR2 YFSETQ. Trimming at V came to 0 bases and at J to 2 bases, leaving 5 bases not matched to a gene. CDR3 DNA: TGCGCCAGCAGCTTGGCAGGGGGACCAACCTACGAGCAGTACTTC. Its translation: CASSLAGGPTYEQYF.

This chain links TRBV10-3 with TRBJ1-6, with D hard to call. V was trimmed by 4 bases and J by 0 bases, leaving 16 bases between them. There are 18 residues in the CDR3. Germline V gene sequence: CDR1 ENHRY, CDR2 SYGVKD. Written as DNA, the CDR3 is TGTGCCATCAGTGCGGGGAGGGCCCAGAGCTCCTATAATTCACCCCTCCACTTT. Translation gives CAISAGRAQSSYNSPLHF.

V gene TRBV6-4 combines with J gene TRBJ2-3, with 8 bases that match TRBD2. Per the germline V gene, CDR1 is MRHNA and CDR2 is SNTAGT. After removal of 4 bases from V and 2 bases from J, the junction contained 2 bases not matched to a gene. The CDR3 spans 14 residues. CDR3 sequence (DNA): TGTGCCAGCAGTGTCGGGGGGGCCACAGATACGCAGTATTTT. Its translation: CASSVGGATDTQYF.

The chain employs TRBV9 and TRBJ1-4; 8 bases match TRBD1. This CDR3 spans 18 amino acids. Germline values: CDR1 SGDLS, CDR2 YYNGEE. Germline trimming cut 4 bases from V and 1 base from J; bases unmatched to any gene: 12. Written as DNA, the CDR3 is TGTGCCAGCAGCTCAAATTGGGACAGGATGGAAACTAATGAAAAACTGTTTTTT. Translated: CASSSNWDRMETNEKLFF.

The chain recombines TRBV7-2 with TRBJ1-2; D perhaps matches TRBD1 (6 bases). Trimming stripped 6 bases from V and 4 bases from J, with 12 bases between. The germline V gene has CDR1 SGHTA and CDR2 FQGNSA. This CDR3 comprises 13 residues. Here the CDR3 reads CASRQGTAYGYTF. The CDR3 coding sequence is TGTGCCAGCAGGCAGGGGACCGCCTATGGCTACACCTTC.